This T cell receptor beta chain was captured by sequencing in a study of blood T cell repertoires in COVID-19. Study overall: Acute and convalescent COVID-19 samples came from the United States, Italy and Spain. PBMCs, B-cell-depleted T cells, or T cells provided the cDNA or gDNA that made up the material.

Recovered status in Cohort 3 required two negative PCRs, clearance, or symptom resolution. Per the authors' pipeline: Estimated nucleated cell counts came from reference gene primer amplification. The data were produced by immunoSEQ multiplex PCR, yet TCRdb's version contains in-frame clones alone and is incomplete. V and J calls and clone size come straight from that table; D and trimming were deduced from the DNA. The sample comprises a few hundred thousand clones, more than 75% of which are singletons, and 8% to 13% rests with the top ten. There are 15 residues in the CDR3. Trimming cost V 5 bases and J 9 bases, with 24 bases left between them. Germline V gives CDR1 SGHNT, CDR2 YYREEE (reference sequence).

The V gene is TRBV5-4, the J gene TRBJ2-7, with D maybe TRBD1 (7 bases). The TCR originated in a woman under 30 who had recovered from COVID-19. The sequenced sample was PBMCs or T cells enriched from blood (not recorded which). The CDR3 DNA sequence: TGTGCCAGCAGAAACCAGCGAGAGGGGGCGCGGGGGCAGTACTTC. Encoded protein: CASRNQREGARGQYF.